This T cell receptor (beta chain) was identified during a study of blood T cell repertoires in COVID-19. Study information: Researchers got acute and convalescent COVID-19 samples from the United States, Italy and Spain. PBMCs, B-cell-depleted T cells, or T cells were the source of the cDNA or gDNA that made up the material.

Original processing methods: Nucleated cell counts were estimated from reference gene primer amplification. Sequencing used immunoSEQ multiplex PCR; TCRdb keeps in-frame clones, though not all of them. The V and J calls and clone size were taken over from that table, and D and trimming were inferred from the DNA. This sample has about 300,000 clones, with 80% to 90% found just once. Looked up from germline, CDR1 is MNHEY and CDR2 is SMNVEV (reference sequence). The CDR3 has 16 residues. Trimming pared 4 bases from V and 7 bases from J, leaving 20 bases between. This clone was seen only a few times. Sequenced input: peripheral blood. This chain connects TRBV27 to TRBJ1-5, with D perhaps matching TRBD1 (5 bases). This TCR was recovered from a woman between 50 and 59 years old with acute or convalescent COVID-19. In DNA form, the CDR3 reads TGTGCCAGCAGTTCCCGCGGCAGGGATCCTGGGCAGCCCCAGCATTTT. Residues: CASSSRGRDPGQPQHF.